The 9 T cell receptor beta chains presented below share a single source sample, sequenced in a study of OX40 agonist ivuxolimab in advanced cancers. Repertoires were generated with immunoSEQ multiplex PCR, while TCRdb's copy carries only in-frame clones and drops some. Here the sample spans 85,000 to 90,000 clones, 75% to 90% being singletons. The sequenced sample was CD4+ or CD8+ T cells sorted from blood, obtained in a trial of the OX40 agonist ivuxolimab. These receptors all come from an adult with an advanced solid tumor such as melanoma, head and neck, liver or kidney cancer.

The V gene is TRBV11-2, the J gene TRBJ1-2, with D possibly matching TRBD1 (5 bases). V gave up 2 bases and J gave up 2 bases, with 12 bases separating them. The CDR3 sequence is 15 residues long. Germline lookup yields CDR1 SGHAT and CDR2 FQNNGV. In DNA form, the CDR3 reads TGTGCCAGCAGCTTATTGGGGACGGGCAACTATGGCTACACCTTC. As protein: CASSLLGTGNYGYTF.

CDR3 nucleotides: TGCAGCGTTGTAAGCCAGGGGCGGGAAGCTTTCTTT. Translation: CSVVSQGREAFF. V and J are TRBV29-1 and TRBJ1-1, with D possibly TRBD1 on 6 matching bases. V was shortened by 4 bases and J by 8 bases, with 14 bases between the two germline ends. Germline CDR1 reads SQVTM; CDR2 reads ANQGSEA. This CDR3 contains 12 residues.

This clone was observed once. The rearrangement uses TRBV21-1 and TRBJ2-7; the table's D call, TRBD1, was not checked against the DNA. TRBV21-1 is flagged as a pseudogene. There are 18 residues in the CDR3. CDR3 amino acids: CASSKDQGEVAGVYEQYV. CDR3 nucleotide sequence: TGTGCCAGCAGCAAAGACCAGGGGGAAGTTGCCGGAGTTTACGAGCAGTACGTC.

CDR3 loop: CASSFRTTSTDTQYF. The CDR3 bases are TGTGCCAGCAGTTTTCGGACTACTAGCACAGATACGCAGTATTTT. This chain links TRBV6-5 with TRBJ2-3, with D possibly matching TRBD2 (6 bases). The length of the CDR3 is 15 residues. Trimming stripped 4 bases from V and 0 bases from J, with 11 bases between. Germline CDR1 and CDR2: MNHEY and SVGAGI.

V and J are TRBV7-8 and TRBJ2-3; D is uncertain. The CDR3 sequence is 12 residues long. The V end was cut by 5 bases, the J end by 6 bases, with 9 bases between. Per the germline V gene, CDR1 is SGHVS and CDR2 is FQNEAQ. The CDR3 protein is CASSPGSDTQYF. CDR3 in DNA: TGTGCCAGCAGCCCGGGCTCCGATACGCAGTATTTT. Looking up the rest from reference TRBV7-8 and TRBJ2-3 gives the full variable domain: GAGVSQSPRYKVAKRGQDVALRCDPISGHVSLFWYQQALGQGPEFLTYFQNEAQLDKSGLPSDRFFAERPEGSVSTLKIQRTQQEDSAVYLCASSPGSDTQYFGPGTRLTVL.

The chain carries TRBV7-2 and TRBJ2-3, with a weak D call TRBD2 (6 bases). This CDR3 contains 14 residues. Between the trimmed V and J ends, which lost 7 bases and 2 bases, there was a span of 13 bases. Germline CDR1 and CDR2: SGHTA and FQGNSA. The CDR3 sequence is CASTYGGFTDTQYF. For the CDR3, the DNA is TGTGCCAGCACCTACGGGGGATTCACAGATACGCAGTATTTT.

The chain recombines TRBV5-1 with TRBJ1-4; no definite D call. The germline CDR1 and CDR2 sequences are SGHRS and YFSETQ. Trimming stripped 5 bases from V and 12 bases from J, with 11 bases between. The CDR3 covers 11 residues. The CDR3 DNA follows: TGCGCCAGCAGGGGAACTGGGGAACTGTTTTTT. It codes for CASRGTGELFF.

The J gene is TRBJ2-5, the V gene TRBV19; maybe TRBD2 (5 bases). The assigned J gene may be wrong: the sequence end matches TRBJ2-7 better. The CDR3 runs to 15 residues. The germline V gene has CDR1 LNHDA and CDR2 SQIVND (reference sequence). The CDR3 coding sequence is TGTGCCAGTAGTATAGAGGCTAGCTTATTCTACGAGCAGTACTTC. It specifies CASSIEASLFYEQYF.

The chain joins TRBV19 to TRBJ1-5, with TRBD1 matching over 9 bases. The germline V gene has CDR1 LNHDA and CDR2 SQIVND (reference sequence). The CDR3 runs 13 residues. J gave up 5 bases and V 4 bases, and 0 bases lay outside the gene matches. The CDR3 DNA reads TGTGCCAGTAGTAGGACAGGGGATCAGCCCCAGCATTTT. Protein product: CASSRTGDQPQHF.